This is a list of T cell receptor beta chains from one sample in a study of blood T cell repertoires in COVID-19. Profiled with immunoSEQ multiplex PCR; TCRdb holds only in-frame clones, not every one. The data hold approximately 170,000 clones, with roughly 85% observed a single time. Specimen: peripheral blood. The receptors come from a man in his fifties with active or convalescent COVID-19. Both conserved end residues are part of each CDR3. A D gene is named only where the DNA matches it firmly. Size tells how often a clone was seen (once, few, many) or the class of an expanded clone, and some rows leave it out.

j_gene | v_gene | len | abundance | d_gene | CDR3aa | CDR3nt
TRBJ1-6 | TRBV4-3 | 18 | . | . | CASSQDLPSIPRDSPLHF | TGCGCCAGCAGCCAAGATCTCCCGTCTATCCCCCGGGATTCACCCCTCCACTTT
TRBJ2-7 | TRBV7-2 | 12 | few | . | CASSPVSEKQYF | TGTGCCAGCAGCCCCGTGAGTGAAAAGCAGTACTTC
TRBJ2-2 | TRBV5-1 | 16 | once | . | CASSLGGAQNTGELFF | TGCGCCAGCAGCTTGGGGGGCGCACAGAACACCGGGGAGCTGTTTTTT
TRBJ1-5 | TRBV5-6 | 15 | . | . | CASSLTDSDNQPQHF | TGTGCCAGCAGCTTGACCGACAGTGATAATCAGCCCCAGCATTTT
TRBJ2-7 | TRBV11-2 | 13 | . | TRBD1 | CASRPGTGYEQYF | TGTGCCAGCAGGCCCGGGACAGGCTACGAGCAGTACTTC
TRBJ1-1 | TRBV9 | 17 | . | . | CASSAYLALGENTEAFF | TGTGCCAGCAGCGCGTATCTAGCACTTGGGGAAAACACTGAAGCTTTCTTT
TRBJ1-2 | TRBV14 | 17 | . | TRBD1 | CASSAGQGATFNYGYTF | TGTGCCAGCAGCGCGGGACAGGGGGCGACGTTTAACTATGGCTACACCTTC
TRBJ1-1 | TRBV5-1 | 13 | . | . | CASSSSPRQEAFF | TGCGCCAGCAGCTCCAGTCCCAGGCAAGAAGCTTTCTTT
TRBJ2-3 | TRBV9 | 19 | . | TRBD2 | CASSVGGRASPFSTDTQYF | TGTGCCAGCAGCGTAGGAGGGAGGGCCTCCCCTTTTAGCACAGATACGCAGTATTTT
TRBJ2-5 | TRBV18 | 15 | . | TRBD1 | CASSPPDRRGETQYF | TGTGCCAGCTCACCACCGGACCGCAGGGGGGAGACCCAGTACTTC
TRBJ2-5 | TRBV6-5 | 14 | . | . | CASSDGHYQETQYF | TGTGCCAGCAGCGATGGACACTACCAAGAGACCCAGTACTTC
TRBJ2-3 | TRBV18 | 14 | . | . | CASSPYLRADTQYF | TGTGCCAGCTCACCGTATTTGAGGGCAGATACGCAGTATTTT
TRBJ2-1 | TRBV11-2 | 19 | . | TRBD2 | CAVDGGLAGGPSSYNEQFF | TGTGCCGTGGACGGTGGACTAGCGGGAGGGCCGAGCTCCTACAATGAGCAGTTCTTC
TRBJ1-5 | TRBV3-1/TRBV3-2 | 14 | . | . | CASSQAGLNQPQHF | TGTGCCAGCAGCCAAGCCGGACTCAATCAGCCCCAGCATTTT
TRBJ2-7 | TRBV6-5 | 15 | . | TRBD2 | CASSPLAGAVYEQYF | TGTGCCAGCAGTCCTCTAGCGGGAGCGGTCTACGAGCAGTACTTC
TRBJ2-7 | TRBV19 | 14 | few | TRBD2 | CASSESGGAGEQYF | TGTGCCAGTAGTGAGAGCGGGGGGGCTGGCGAGCAGTACTTC
TRBJ1-5 | TRBV19 | 16 | . | . | CASSINGGAGGQPQHF | TGTGCCAGTAGTATAAATGGGGGAGCGGGGGGTCAGCCCCAGCATTTT
TRBJ1-2 | TRBV4-2 | 16 | . | . | CASSQDPQESLYGYTF | TGTGCCAGCAGCCAAGATCCCCAGGAATCGCTCTATGGCTACACCTTC
TRBJ1-5 | TRBV7-2 | 16 | . | . | CASSLTGEYSNQPQHF | TGTGCCAGCAGCTTAACAGGAGAGTATAGCAATCAGCCCCAGCATTTT
TRBJ2-3 | TRBV7-6 | 15 | . | TRBD2 | CASSSKREGPDTQYF | TGTGCCAGCAGCTCGAAGCGGGAGGGGCCAGATACGCAGTATTTT
TRBJ2-5 | TRBV7-2 | 13 | . | . | CASSFWGRETQYF | TGTGCCAGCAGCTTCTGGGGGCGAGAGACCCAGTACTTC
TRBJ1-6 | TRBV29-1 | 12 | . | . | CSVSDSDSPLHF | TGCAGCGTTTCCGACAGTGATTCACCCCTCCACTTT
TRBJ1-6 | TRBV18 | 15 | once | . | CASSPGFGGNSPLHF | TGTGCCAGCTCACCGGGGTTTGGGGGGAATTCACCCCTCCACTTT
TRBJ2-5 | TRBV6-5 | 14 | . | TRBD2 | CASFRTSAQETQYF | TGTGCCAGCTTCCGGACTAGCGCACAAGAGACCCAGTACTTC
TRBJ2-3 | TRBV27 | 14 | . | TRBD2 | CASSLAGGVDTQYF | TGTGCCAGCAGTTTGGCGGGGGGTGTAGATACGCAGTATTTT
TRBJ2-3 | TRBV18 | 16 | . | TRBD2 | CASSPPRGSGTDTQYF | TGTGCCAGCTCACCACCCCGGGGTAGCGGGACAGATACGCAGTATTTT
TRBJ2-7 | TRBV7-9 | 13 | . | TRBD2 | CASRGTSGNEQYF | TGTGCCAGTCGGGGGACTAGCGGGAACGAGCAGTACTTC
TRBJ1-1 | TRBV18 | 15 | . | TRBD1 | CASSLQGVPDTEAFF | TGTGCCAGCTCACTCCAGGGGGTGCCAGACACTGAAGCTTTCTTT
TRBJ2-5 | TRBV19 | 14 | . | . | CASSRSGNTETQYF | TGTGCCAGTAGTAGATCCGGGAATACGGAGACCCAGTACTTC
TRBJ2-2 | TRBV11-3 | 18 | . | TRBD2 | CASSLTTGRASRTGELFF | TGTGCCAGCAGCTTAACTACGGGGAGGGCCTCCCGTACCGGGGAGCTGTTTTTT
TRBJ1-1 | TRBV11-3 | 13 | . | . | CASSLGKNTEAFF | TGTGCCAGCAGCTTAGGTAAGAACACTGAAGCTTTCTTT
TRBJ2-3 | TRBV28 | 14 | few | . | CASSPGLPTDTQYF | TGTGCCAGCAGTCCGGGACTCCCCACAGATACGCAGTATTTT
TRBJ1-4 | TRBV2 | 16 | . | . | CASCIDLPGSNEKLFF | TGTGCCAGCTGCATTGATCTTCCGGGTTCTAATGAAAAACTGTTTTTT
TRBJ2-7 | TRBV12-5 | 14 | . | . | CASGPTNFAIEQYF | TGTGCTAGTGGCCCTACTAACTTCGCTATCGAGCAGTACTTC
TRBJ2-1 | TRBV5-1 | 18 | many | TRBD2 | CASSSTGLAGILNNEQFF | TGCGCCAGCAGCTCTACCGGACTAGCGGGAATACTGAACAATGAGCAGTTCTTC
TRBJ2-7 | TRBV6-5 | 14 | . | . | CASSYKTGSYEQYF | TGTGCCAGCAGTTATAAAACAGGGTCCTACGAGCAGTACTTC
TRBJ1-3 | TRBV23-1 | 15 | . | . | CASSQGGTAGNTIYF | TGCGCCAGCAGCCAAGGGGGGACGGCCGGAAACACCATATATTTT
TRBJ1-2 | TRBV3-1/TRBV3-2 | 14 | . | TRBD1 | CASSPRDRAYGYTF | TGTGCCAGCAGCCCTCGGGACAGGGCCTATGGCTACACCTTC
TRBJ1-4 | TRBV4-2 | 16 | . | . | CASSQRKTALEEKLFF | TGTGCCAGCAGCCAAAGGAAGACAGCCCTTGAGGAAAAACTGTTTTTT
TRBJ2-2 | TRBV19 | 15 | . | TRBD2 | CASTTSGRLGGELFF | TGTGCCAGTACAACTAGCGGGAGATTGGGCGGGGAGCTGTTTTTT
TRBJ1-4 | TRBV30 | 16 | . | TRBD1 | CAWGVDRGSTNEKLFF | TGTGCCTGGGGGGTCGACAGGGGATCAACTAATGAAAAACTGTTTTTT
TRBJ1-2 | TRBV6-5 | 14 | . | TRBD1 | CASRTGDSYYGYTF | TGTGCCAGCAGAACAGGGGATTCCTACTATGGCTACACCTTC
TRBJ2-7 | TRBV28 | 11 | . | . | CASNRADEQYF | TGTGCCAGCAACAGGGCAGACGAGCAGTACTTC
TRBJ2-5 | TRBV12-5 | 14 | . | . | CASGWLDPGETQYF | TGTGCTAGTGGTTGGCTCGACCCCGGGGAGACCCAGTACTTC
TRBJ2-3 | TRBV20-1 | 14 | . | . | CSASHGGGTDTQYF | TGCAGTGCTAGTCACGGGGGTGGCACAGATACGCAGTATTTT
TRBJ1-3 | TRBV19 | 15 | . | TRBD1 | CASSSQGGTGNTIYF | TGTGCCAGTAGTTCACAGGGGGGAACTGGAAACACCATATATTTT
TRBJ2-1 | TRBV4-1 | 16 | once | . | CASSQGKAGNYNEQFF | TGCGCCAGCAGCCAAGGTAAGGCGGGGAACTACAATGAGCAGTTCTTC
TRBJ2-2 | TRBV23-1 | 17 | . | . | CASSQGPDSMNTGELFF | TGCGCCAGCAGTCAAGGACCGGACAGCATGAACACCGGGGAGCTGTTTTTT
TRBJ2-7 | TRBV3-1/TRBV3-2 | 16 | . | . | CASSQDTSRRFYEQYF | TGTGCCAGCAGCCAAGACACTAGCCGAAGATTCTACGAGCAGTACTTC
TRBJ2-5 | TRBV5-1 | 16 | few | TRBD2 | CASSLASGGFQETQYF | TGCGCCAGCAGCTTGGCCAGCGGGGGATTCCAAGAGACCCAGTACTTC
TRBJ1-5 | TRBV24-1 | 16 | . | TRBD1 | CATSAGTGETYQPQHF | TGTGCCACCAGTGCTGGGACAGGGGAAACCTATCAGCCCCAGCATTTT